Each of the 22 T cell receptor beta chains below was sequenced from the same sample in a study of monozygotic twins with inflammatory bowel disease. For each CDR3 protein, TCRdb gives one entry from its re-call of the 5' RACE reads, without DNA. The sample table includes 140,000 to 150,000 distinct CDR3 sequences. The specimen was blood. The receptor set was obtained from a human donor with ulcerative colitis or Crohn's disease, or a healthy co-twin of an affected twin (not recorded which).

The CDR3 here is CASSSDSGNTGELFF. The J gene is TRBJ2-2, the V gene TRBV7-3; TCRdb's D call, TRBD1, is unchecked because there is no DNA. The germline CDR1 and CDR2 sequences are SGHTA and FQGTGA. There are 15 residues in the CDR3.

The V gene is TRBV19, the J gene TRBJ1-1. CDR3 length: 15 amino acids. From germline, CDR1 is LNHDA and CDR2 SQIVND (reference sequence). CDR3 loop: CASDGTARGYTEAFF.

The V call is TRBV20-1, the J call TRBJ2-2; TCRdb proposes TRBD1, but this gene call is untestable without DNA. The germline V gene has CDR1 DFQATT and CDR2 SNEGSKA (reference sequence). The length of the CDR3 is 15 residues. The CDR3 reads CSAKTLDSEAGELFF.

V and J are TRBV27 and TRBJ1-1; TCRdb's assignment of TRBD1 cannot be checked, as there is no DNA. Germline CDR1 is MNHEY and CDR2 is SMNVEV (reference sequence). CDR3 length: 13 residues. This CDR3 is CASRRTANTEAFF.

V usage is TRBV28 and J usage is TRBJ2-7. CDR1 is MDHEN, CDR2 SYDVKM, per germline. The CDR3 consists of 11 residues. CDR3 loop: CASRKDYEQYF.

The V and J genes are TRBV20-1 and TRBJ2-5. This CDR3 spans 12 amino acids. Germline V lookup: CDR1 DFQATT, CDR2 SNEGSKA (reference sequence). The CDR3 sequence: CSTRSGGETQYF.

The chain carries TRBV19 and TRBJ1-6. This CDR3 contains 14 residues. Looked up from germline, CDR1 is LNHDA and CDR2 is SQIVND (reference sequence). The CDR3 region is CASSSGGGNSPLHF.

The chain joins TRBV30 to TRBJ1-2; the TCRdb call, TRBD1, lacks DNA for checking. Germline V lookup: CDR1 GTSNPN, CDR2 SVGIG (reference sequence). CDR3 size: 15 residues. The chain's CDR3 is CAWAGRKGNGYGYTF.

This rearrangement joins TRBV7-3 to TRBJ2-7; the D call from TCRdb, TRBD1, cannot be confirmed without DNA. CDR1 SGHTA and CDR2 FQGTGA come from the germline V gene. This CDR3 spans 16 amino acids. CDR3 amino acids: CASSHKDRTYSYEQYF. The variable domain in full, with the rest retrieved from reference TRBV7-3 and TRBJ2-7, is GAGVSQTPSNKVTEKGKYVELRCDPISGHTALYWYRQSLGQGPEFLIYFQGTGAADDSGLPNDRFFAVRPEGSVSTLKIQRTERGDSAVYLCASSHKDRTYSYEQYFGPGTRLTVT.

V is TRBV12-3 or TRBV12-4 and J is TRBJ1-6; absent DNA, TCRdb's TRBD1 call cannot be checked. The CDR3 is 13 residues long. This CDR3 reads CASSSGLNSPLHF.

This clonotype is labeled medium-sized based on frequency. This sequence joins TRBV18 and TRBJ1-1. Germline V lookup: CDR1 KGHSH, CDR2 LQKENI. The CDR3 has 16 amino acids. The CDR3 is CASSPPGLPGITEAFF. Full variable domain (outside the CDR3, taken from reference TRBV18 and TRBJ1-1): NAGVMQNPRHLVRRRGQEARLRCSPMKGHSHVYWYRQLPEEGLKFMVYLQKENIIDESGMPKERFSAEFPKEGPSILRIQQVVRGDSAAYFCASSPPGLPGITEAFFGQGTRLTVV.

The CDR3 protein is CASIVNRGAKNIQYF. The rearrangement links TRBV6-1 to TRBJ2-4; there is no DNA to check the TCRdb D call of TRBD1. CDR1 is MNHNS, CDR2 SASEGT, per germline. The CDR3 contains 15 residues.

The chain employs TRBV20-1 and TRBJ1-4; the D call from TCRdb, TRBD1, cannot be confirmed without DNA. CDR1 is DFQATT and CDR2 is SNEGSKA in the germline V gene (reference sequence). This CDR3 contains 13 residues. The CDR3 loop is CSARETGPEKLFF.

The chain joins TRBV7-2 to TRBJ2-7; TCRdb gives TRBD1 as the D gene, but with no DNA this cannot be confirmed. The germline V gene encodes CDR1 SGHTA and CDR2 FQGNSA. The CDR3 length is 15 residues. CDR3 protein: CASSLRDRSSYEQYF. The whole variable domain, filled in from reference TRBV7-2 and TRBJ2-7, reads GAGVSQSPSNKVTEKGKDVELRCDPISGHTALYWYRQSLGQGLEFLIYFQGNSAPDKSGLPSDRFSAERTGGSVSTLTIQRTQQEDSAVYLCASSLRDRSSYEQYFGPGTRLTVT.

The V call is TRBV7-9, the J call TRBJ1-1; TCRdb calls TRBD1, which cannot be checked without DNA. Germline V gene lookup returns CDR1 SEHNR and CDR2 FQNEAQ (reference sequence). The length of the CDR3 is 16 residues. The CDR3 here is CASSLRTGGANTEAFF.

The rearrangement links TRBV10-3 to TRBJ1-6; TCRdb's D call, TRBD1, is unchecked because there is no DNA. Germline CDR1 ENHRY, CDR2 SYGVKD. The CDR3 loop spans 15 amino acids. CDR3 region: CAISGDRGAHSPLHF.

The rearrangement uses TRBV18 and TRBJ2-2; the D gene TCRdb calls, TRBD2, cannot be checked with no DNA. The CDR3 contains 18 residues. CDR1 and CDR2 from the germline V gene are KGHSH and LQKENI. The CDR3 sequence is CASSGGLAGAANTGELYF.

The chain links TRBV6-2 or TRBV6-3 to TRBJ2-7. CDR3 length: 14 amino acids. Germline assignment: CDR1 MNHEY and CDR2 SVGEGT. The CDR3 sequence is CASSNGLLIVEQYF.

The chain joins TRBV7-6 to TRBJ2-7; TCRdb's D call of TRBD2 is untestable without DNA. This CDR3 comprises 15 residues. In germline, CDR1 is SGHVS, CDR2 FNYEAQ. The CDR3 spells CASSSFSGSGYEQYF.

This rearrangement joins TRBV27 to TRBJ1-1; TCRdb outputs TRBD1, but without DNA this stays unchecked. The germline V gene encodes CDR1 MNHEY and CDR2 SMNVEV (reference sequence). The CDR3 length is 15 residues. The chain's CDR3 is CASSLFLQGGTEAFF.

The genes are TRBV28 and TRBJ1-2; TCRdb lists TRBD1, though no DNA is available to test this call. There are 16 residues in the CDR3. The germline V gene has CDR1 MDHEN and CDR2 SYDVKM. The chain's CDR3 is CACYRGTVTSNYGYTF.

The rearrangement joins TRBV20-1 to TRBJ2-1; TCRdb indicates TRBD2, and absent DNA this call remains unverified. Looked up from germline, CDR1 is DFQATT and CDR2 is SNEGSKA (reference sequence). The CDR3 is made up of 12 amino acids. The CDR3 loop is CSARSVGTSGPF.